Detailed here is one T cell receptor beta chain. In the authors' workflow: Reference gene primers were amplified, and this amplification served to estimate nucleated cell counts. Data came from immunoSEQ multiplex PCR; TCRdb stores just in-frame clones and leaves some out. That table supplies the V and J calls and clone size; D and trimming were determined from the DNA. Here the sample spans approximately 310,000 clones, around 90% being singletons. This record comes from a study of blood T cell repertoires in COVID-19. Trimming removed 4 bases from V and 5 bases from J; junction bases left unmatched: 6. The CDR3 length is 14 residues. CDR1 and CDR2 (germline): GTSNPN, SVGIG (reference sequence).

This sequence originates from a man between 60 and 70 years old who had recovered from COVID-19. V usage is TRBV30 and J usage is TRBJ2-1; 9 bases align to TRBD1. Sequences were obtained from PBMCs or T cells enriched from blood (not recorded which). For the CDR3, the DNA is TGTGCCTGGAATCGGGACAGGGTTAACAATGAGCAGTTCTTC. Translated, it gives CAWNRDRVNNEQFF.